Here is one T cell receptor (beta chain) with its context. The sample belongs to a study of blood T cell repertoires in COVID-19. Here immunoSEQ multiplex PCR was the method, and the copy in TCRdb shows in-frame clones only, minus some. The data hold under 400,000 clones, with about nine tenths observed a single time. Sequencing input: peripheral blood. This TCR was recovered from a young woman with COVID-19, enrolled during active disease.

The CDR3 nucleotides are TGTGCCAGCAGTACACCGGGACTAGCGGTTTGGGAGCAGTACTTC. Its translation: CASSTPGLAVWEQYF. The chain employs TRBV6-6 and TRBJ2-7, with 11 bases matching TRBD2. The CDR3 has 15 residues. Germline V CDR1 and CDR2: MNHNY, SVGAGI (reference sequence). V lost 5 bases and J lost 7; bases outside the gene matches: 10.